Listed here is a single T cell receptor (beta chain). Its recognized antigen is unknown. No base qualities exist here, and no much larger clone lies one base off it. In total, more than 500 healthy bone marrow donors made up the cohort. Cohort members were all nominally healthy when sampled, although unrecorded immune exposures were likely present. The donor tested CMV seropositive, placing the donor among the 250 to 350 seropositive members of the cohort. A peripheral blood sample was collected from each donor, and TCR beta sequencing was performed on peripheral blood mononuclear cells. Genomic DNA extraction from the blood cell samples was performed with the Qiagen DNeasy Blood Extraction Kit. The CDR3 has 15 amino acids, counting the end cysteine and phenylalanine. The CDR3 DNA has 45 bases and is translated from base 1. The germline V gene supplies CDR1 MDHEN and CDR2 SYDVKM. Receptor amplification or capture employed the immunoSEQ multiplex PCR assay. The multiplex PCR relied on a mix of 60 forward primers for TCR Vbeta segments and 13 reverse primers for TCR Jbeta segments. Amplification of the CDR3 region of rearranged TCR beta genes was performed with a multiplex PCR assay on genomic DNA. Amplified TCR beta libraries were sequenced as 87-base-pair reads on the Illumina HiSeq System. The original pipeline was this. Across the roughly 670 repertoires, a later analysis counted approximately 83 million unique TCR beta chains, approximately 10 million of which were shared by at least two donors. To remove PCR and sequencing errors, raw reads were error-corrected and collapsed into unique sequences using a nearest-neighbor algorithm that merged closely related sequences. CDR3 sequences were aligned to IMGT reference sequences to assign V, D and J gene segments. For a sequence to be retained, a match of at least six nucleotides was required to both a V gene segment and a J gene segment. Rearrangements were called productive when the CDR3 lacked stop codons and stayed in frame with V and J; all others were non-productive. CDR3 was defined by IMGT convention, running from the second conserved V-encoded cysteine to the conserved J-encoded phenylalanine. In an earlier analysis of around 600 of the donors, sequences lacking an unambiguous match to a single V gene segment were excluded. An earlier analysis of a few hundred of the donors called V segments functional above 56.7% productive rearrangements and segregating when the between-donor standard deviation exceeded 5%. To diagnose cytomegalovirus status from the catalog of TCR beta chain sequences, a statistical classification framework was built. V and J gene assignment, in a later analysis, came from comparing TCR nucleotide sequences with IMGT/GENE-DB human TR gene sequences. In a later analysis, CDR3 sequences and most-parsimonious VDJ recombination scenarios were assigned using the TCRdist pipeline. A later analysis defined each TCR beta chain by its CDR3 amino acid sequence plus V-gene family, and excluded reads lacking a unique V-gene family. A later analysis removed 500 to 600 highly shared, low-generation-probability nucleotide sequences to deal with suspected cross-contamination and a sequencing artifact. For each public chain, a later analysis derived a clonal expansion index from normalized ranks of inferred template counts within each repertoire. A later analysis computed generation probabilities with a VDJ recombination model fitted to out-of-frame rearrangements, and checked the results against IGoR. In a later analysis, TCR-TCR, TCR-HLA and TCR-CMV co-occurrence was scored with hypergeometric tests, and a repertoire-size bias correction was applied to TCR pairs. False discovery rates were estimated in a later analysis by permuting HLA or CMV assignments 20 times. In a later analysis, co-occurring TCRs were grouped using DBSCAN, and TCRdist sequence similarity was added for clustering within HLA-allele-positive subsets. Repertoires with fewer than 30,000 or more than 120,000 public chains were left out of co-occurrence clustering, as were about five repertoires with anomalous nucleotide sharing. Here the immuneACCESS table is served through TCRdb, limited to in-frame sequences with V and J called. Missing clones are a known gap in these copies; in checked studies unresolved V genes cover under half, and the rest lacks a known reason. The V and J calls and clone size are taken from that table; D and trimming were inferred from the DNA. Present in this sample are about 95,000 clones, around 82% of which were seen just once. More than 3% of the sample rests with the top ten.

This specimen comes from a study of cytomegalovirus exposure and HLA in healthy donors (dated by TCRdb to between 2016 and 2019). For the wider study: According to an earlier analysis of several hundred of the donors, 150 million to 200 million T cells yielded some 120 million unique TCR beta sequences and approximately 300 Gb of sequence data. An early release covering just under 650 HLA-typed donors comprised about 300 gigabases of sequencing data and 65 million to 100 million unique TCR sequences. The genetic ancestry cluster associated with self-reported Caucasian donors included over 80% of the roughly 410 genotyped donors. The study aimed to test whether signatures of past pathogen exposure could be identified by cataloging public T cell receptors. The study used immunosequencing to profile the T cell repertoires of approximately 640 subjects and linked those repertoires to cytomegalovirus serostatus. In addition to the first cohort of about 650 subjects, a separate validation cohort of 100 to 150 different subjects was used. To predict cytomegalovirus infection status, the study combined high-throughput TCR immunosequencing, statistical association of individual TCRs with disease status, and machine learning. To study patterns of TCR occurrence, a later analysis re-analyzed previously published TCR beta repertoires from around 700 donors and added high-resolution HLA genotyping. Rather than using new phenotypic data, the later analysis identified candidate immune exposures from TCR beta sequences and from how often those sequences occurred across donors. To decide whether each TCR beta V gene segment behaved as functional or pseudogenic, an earlier analysis of over 500 of the donors relied on high-throughput TCR beta sequencing. Donor age, sex, ethnicity and CMV serostatus were compiled together with the repertoire data. In a later genetic analysis, genome-wide SNP genotypes for about three fifths of the 666 donors were used, and that subset was treated as a discovery cohort. All discovery cohort repertoires had been generated using a single sequencing platform. HLA typing included class I and class II loci at four-digit resolution. Typing coverage varied by locus: roughly 620-640 donors for A, B, C, DRB1 and DQB1; more than 500 for DQA1; 600 to 610 for DPA1; roughly 450 for DPB1. Because of strong linkage in the cohort, roughly five DR-DQ haplotypes were treated as single units for association and clustering. Across around 400 genotyped donors of the cohort, an average of approximately 240,000 unique TCR beta nucleotide sequences per donor were sequenced, and roughly a sixth of those sequences were non-productive. Paper-wide results and their limitations: In a later genetic analysis, fewer N-insertions in productive TCRs were reported among donors in an Asian-associated ancestry cluster than the roughly 700-donor mean. In a later analysis, TCR association rates were found to vary across HLA loci, with the most associated TCRs seen for DRB1 alleles and the fewest for HLA-C alleles. At a false discovery rate of 0.05, a later analysis linked under 20,000 TCR beta sequences to specific HLA alleles. A cluster of highly shared sequence variants was judged likely to represent a technical artifact of the sequencing pipeline. An earlier analysis of approximately 600 of the donors showed that most TCR beta V segments appeared in productive rearrangements either about 87% or about 30% of the time, which broadly matched IMGT annotations. Strong co-occurrence of HLA alleles, especially DR and DQ, made assigning TCR associations to individual alleles difficult. The presence/absence analyses assumed that sequencing depth was roughly uniform across donors, and that assumption may not be true. For the cohort, immune exposure information was limited to CMV serostatus. HLA typing was unavailable for some donors at each locus, so association tests used only the typed subset. A further reported finding was that TCR beta sequences accurately predicted the HLA-A and HLA-B alleles for most subjects in the first cohort. Most TCR sequences were seen in very few donors, while some public TCRs were found in many individuals. In a later genetic analysis, a missense DCLRE1C variant was associated with V-gene and J-gene trimming of TCR beta chains, and the association was replicated in an independent cohort. In a later analysis, HLA-associated TCR beta chains were found to be more clonally expanded and to have lower generation probabilities than equally common non-associated chains. Most CMV-associated TCR beta chains appeared to be HLA-restricted in a later analysis, and the HLA associations seemed to be driven largely by CMV exposure. The 87-base-pair reads could not distinguish some IMGT-functional V segments, including TRBV6-2 and TRBV6-3, so those segments were excluded. The classifier was reported to diagnose cytomegalovirus status with high specificity and sensitivity in both the original cohort and the validation cohort. A total of some 180 TCR beta chains were listed by the study as associated with cytomegalovirus. The earlier analysis of about 600 of the donors excluded fewer than 20 rarely observed V segments, including chromosome 9 orphons, because counts were too low. The authors suggested that the approach could potentially be generalized to other disease states and immunological phenotypes. Linkage disequilibrium might explain the correlated functional status among segregating V segments, but an unknown experimental factor could not be excluded. In a later analysis, several top co-occurrence clusters were reported to appear linked to parvovirus B19, influenza, CMV and Epstein-Barr virus. Three of the identified cytomegalovirus-associated TCR beta chains were confirmed in vitro to be specific for cytomegalovirus antigens. This cohort had only TCR beta chains sequenced, and the lack of alpha or paired-chain data limited which features could be detected.

The sequence was collected from a man between 25 and 39 years old in good health and CMV-seropositive. The sample was PBMCs. The chain is assembled from TRBV28 and TRBJ2-5; TRBD2 could be the D gene, as 5 bases match. Near its end, the DNA agrees better with TRBJ2-7, so the J call may be wrong. The CDR3 protein is CASSFLHGVGREQYF. The nucleotides are TGTGCCAGCAGTTTTTTGCACGGGGTAGGACGCGAGCAGTACTTC.